The clone carrying this T cell receptor beta chain has more than one count but fewer than ten. Using a J-beta primer mix together with a sample-barcoded 5' primer, a second PCR was run for roughly 6 to 12 cycles. TCRdb independently ran MiXCR on the 5' RACE reads; one entry per CDR3 protein. The sample has some 940,000 distinct CDR3 sequences, 25% to 30% seen once. This specimen belongs to a study of blood T cells in healthy people across ages. The germline gives CDR1 SGHTA, CDR2 FQGNSA. The V gene end was trimmed by 4 bases and the J gene end by 2 bases; junction bases not matched to a gene: 10. This CDR3 contains 17 residues. The sample also formed part of further work on T cells of mothers and their children.

The TCR was taken from a woman in her forties in good health. The chain employs TRBV7-2 and TRBJ2-5, with 10 bases identical to TRBD1. Specimen: blood. The CDR3 DNA sequence: TGTGCCAGCAGCTCCTACCCATGGACAGGGGGGCAAGAGACCCAGTACTTC. Its protein product is CASSSYPWTGGQETQYF.